This is a list of T cell receptor beta chains from one sample in a study of blood T cell repertoires in COVID-19. The table came from immunoSEQ multiplex PCR; TCRdb's copy has only in-frame clones and leaves some out. The sample consists of over 70,000 clones, approximately 86% of them appearing once. Material: peripheral blood. All receptors come from a human donor in a cohort sampled during active COVID-19. Both conserved end residues are part of each CDR3. The D gene is left open where the match is weak. For some rows the clone size is stated as once, few or many, or as a class when expanded; others skip it.

d_call cdr3_length clone_size j_call v_call cdr3_aa cdr3_nt
TRBD1 15 - TRBJ2-5 TRBV6-5 CASSLRTGGRETQYF TGTGCCAGCAGTCTCCGGACAGGGGGGCGGGAGACCCAGTACTTC
- 16 - TRBJ2-7 TRBV4-1 CASSQGNPGQLYEQYF TGCGCCAGCAGCCAAGGAAATCCCGGACAGCTATACGAGCAGTACTTC
- 12 - TRBJ2-3 TRBV5-1 CASSLEADTQYF TGCGCCAGCAGCCTTGAGGCAGATACGCAGTATTTT
- 12 - TRBJ2-7 TRBV18 CASSPSSYEQYF TGTGCCAGCTCACCTAGCTCCTACGAGCAGTACTTC
- 14 once TRBJ2-4 TRBV29-1 CSVYTAVAKNIQYF TGCAGCGTATACACCGCGGTGGCCAAAAACATTCAGTACTTC
TRBD1 14 - TRBJ2-7 TRBV27 CASSGQGAAYEQYF TGTGCCAGCAGCGGACAGGGGGCGGCATACGAGCAGTACTTC
- 13 - TRBJ2-1 TRBV4-1 CASSQVGLWEQFF TGCGCCAGCAGCCAAGTCGGACTCTGGGAGCAGTTCTTC
- 13 - TRBJ1-1 TRBV29-1 CSAHIFMNTEAFF TGCAGCGCCCACATATTTATGAACACTGAAGCTTTCTTT
- 13 - TRBJ2-5 TRBV27 CASSLLARETQYF TGTGCCAGCAGTTTATTGGCACGAGAGACCCAGTACTTC
- 13 - TRBJ2-7 TRBV10-3 CAISPDRTYEQYF TGTGCCATCAGTCCAGACAGGACTTACGAGCAGTACTTC
- 16 - TRBJ2-1 TRBV5-1 CASSPPEGSPYNEQFF TGCGCCAGCAGCCCACCTGAGGGTAGCCCCTACAATGAGCAGTTCTTC
TRBD1 14 - TRBJ2-1 TRBV30 CAWGDRGLYNEQFF TGTGCCTGGGGTGACAGGGGGCTCTACAATGAGCAGTTCTTC
TRBD1 16 - TRBJ1-2 TRBV7-9 CASSPKVRQGAYGYTF TGTGCCAGCAGTCCTAAAGTTAGACAGGGAGCATATGGCTACACCTTC
- 15 - TRBJ1-2 TRBV27 CASSSRDKANYGYTF TGTGCCAGCAGTTCCCGGGACAAAGCTAACTATGGCTACACCTTC
- 14 - TRBJ2-1 TRBV6-5 CASSILGEVDEQFF TGTGCCAGCAGTATCCTTGGGGAGGTGGATGAGCAGTTCTTC
- 14 once TRBJ1-1 TRBV6-5 CASSSPVWNTEAFF TGTGCCAGCAGCTCCCCGGTATGGAACACTGAAGCTTTCTTT
TRBD2 15 once TRBJ2-1 TRBV10-2 CASSRSSGAYNEQFF TGCGCCAGCAGTCGCTCTAGCGGGGCGTACAATGAGCAGTTCTTC
TRBD1 18 - TRBJ2-2 TRBV24-1 CATSAPPGQGSGTGELFF TGTGCCACCAGTGCCCCCCCCGGACAGGGGTCGGGCACCGGGGAGCTGTTTTTT
- 14 - TRBJ2-1 TRBV2 CASSASRSYNEQFF TGTGCCAGCAGTGCTTCTAGAAGTTACAATGAGCAGTTCTTC
- 15 - TRBJ1-4 TRBV9 CASSVMQGQNEKLFF TGTGCCAGCAGCGTTATGCAGGGGCAGAATGAAAAACTGTTTTTT
TRBD2 16 - TRBJ2-1 TRBV5-4 CASSLDASGTYNEQFF TGTGCCAGCAGCTTGGATGCTAGCGGGACCTACAATGAGCAGTTCTTC
TRBD1 15 - TRBJ1-6 TRBV6-1 CASSELEGAPSPLHF TGTGCCAGCAGTGAATTAGAGGGGGCGCCTTCACCCCTCCACTTT
- 14 once TRBJ2-3 TRBV7-3 CASSFGHSSDTQYF TGTGCCAGCAGCTTCGGTCATAGTTCAGATACGCAGTATTTT
- 13 - TRBJ1-2 TRBV28 CASSFGRAYGYTF TGTGCCAGCAGTTTTGGCAGGGCTTATGGCTACACCTTC
TRBD2 14 - TRBJ2-2 TRBV6-4 CASRAGGNTGELFF TGTGCCAGCAGAGCGGGGGGGAACACCGGGGAGCTGTTTTTT
TRBD2 15 - TRBJ2-3 TRBV10-3 CAIRQGLSNTDTQYF TGTGCCATCAGGCAGGGACTATCGAACACAGATACGCAGTATTTT
- 16 - TRBJ1-2 TRBV27 CASSLPYGGFGYGYTF TGTGCCAGCAGTTTACCCTACGGGGGGTTCGGCTATGGCTACACCTTC
TRBD1 15 - TRBJ2-3 TRBV11-3 CASSPQGQATDTQYF TGTGCCAGCAGCCCCCAGGGACAGGCTACAGATACGCAGTATTTT
TRBD1 15 - TRBJ1-2 TRBV2 CASSERTGEFQGYTF TGTGCCAGCAGTGAACGGACAGGGGAGTTTCAAGGCTACACCTTC
TRBD1 19 - TRBJ2-7 TRBV3-1/TRBV3-2 CASSQGPGGLGSKPYEQYF TGTGCCAGCAGCCAAGGTCCAGGGGGTTTGGGGAGTAAACCCTACGAGCAGTACTTC
TRBD2 14 - TRBJ2-3 TRBV7-9 CASRQLAGADTQYF TGTGCCAGCAGACAACTAGCGGGGGCAGATACGCAGTATTTT
TRBD1 14 - TRBJ1-1 TRBV28 CASSAGGSRTEAFF TGTGCCAGCAGTGCAGGGGGCAGTCGGACTGAAGCTTTCTTT
- 16 - TRBJ2-7 TRBV18 CASSPPAGQLSYEQYF TGTGCCAGCTCACCACCAGCGGGACAACTCTCCTACGAGCAGTACTTC
- 16 - TRBJ2-2 TRBV9 CASSVEDWRVLGELFF TGTGCCAGCAGCGTAGAGGACTGGCGGGTACTCGGGGAGCTGTTTTTT
TRBD2 18 - TRBJ2-1 TRBV10-3 CAISDTTGGDYSYNEQFF TGTGCCATCAGTGACACTACTGGGGGGGACTACTCCTACAATGAGCAGTTCTTC
TRBD1 15 - TRBJ1-3 TRBV27 CASSIRQGYGNTIYF TGTGCCAGCAGTATTAGACAGGGCTATGGAAACACCATATATTTT
TRBD2 12 once TRBJ2-5 TRBV2 CASRLAGETQYF TGTGCCAGCAGACTAGCGGGGGAGACCCAGTACTTC
- 11 few TRBJ2-7 TRBV3-1/TRBV3-2 CASTMGREQYF TGTGCCAGCACAATGGGGCGCGAGCAGTACTTC
TRBD1 14 - TRBJ1-4 TRBV3-1/TRBV3-2 CASRPTGGVEKLFF TGTGCCAGCAGGCCAACAGGGGGGGTAGAAAAACTGTTTTTT